This T cell receptor beta chain is drawn from a study of T and B cells in COVID-19 patients. Overall study: Peripheral blood came from COVID-19 patients with active infection or after recovery. Of some 20 active-infection patients, about 18 carried comorbidities linked to unfavorable COVID-19 outcome.

Each TRB amplification used roughly 240-550 ng of genomic DNA from blood. This CDR3 spans 18 amino acids. Germline loops: CDR1 SGHAT, CDR2 FQDESV (reference sequence). V lost 1 base to trimming and J lost 3 bases, with 18 bases between them. BIOMED2 TRB-A/B primer pools were used in multiplex TRB PCR. Using its own MiXCR run on the multiplex PCR reads, TCRdb lists one record per CDR3 protein. The table lists 6,000 to 7,500 distinct CDR3 sequences, about 31% of them singletons. General study findings and limits: Blood from mildly ill patients while symptomatic, and early samples from severe cases, were scarce.

Notes on this clonotype: The antigen is undetermined.

The receptor comes from a human donor with active COVID-19. The chain is built from TRBV11-1 and TRBJ2-2, with a tentative D call TRBD1 (6 bases). Sequencing was performed on blood. In nucleotides, the CDR3 is TGTGCCAGCAGCTTAGAGCCTGGGACACCCCACTACACCGGGGAGCTGTTTTTT. Protein: CASSLEPGTPHYTGELFF. The full variable domain, rest sourced from reference TRBV11-1 and TRBJ2-2, is EAEVAQSPRYKITEKSQAVAFWCDPISGHATLYWYRQILGQGPELLVQFQDESVVDDSQLPKDRFSAERLKGVDSTLKIQPAELGDSAMYLCASSLEPGTPHYTGELFFGEGSRLTVL.